This entry is about one T cell receptor beta chain. As yet, its antigen is unknown. This may be a read error, as it is one base from a much larger clone. The sample is drawn from a study of blood T cells in healthy people across ages. Broader study findings: Diversity was estimated from one million T cells, and these estimates were considered underestimates.

Germline assignment: CDR1 MDHEN and CDR2 SYDVKM. Trimming pared 6 bases from V and 5 bases from J, leaving 17 bases between. This CDR3 comprises 15 residues. The use of a sample-barcoded 5' primer and a J-beta primer mix characterized a second PCR of roughly 6 to 11 cycles. Each TCR beta cDNA got a 12-nucleotide random molecular identifier. TCRdb redid the calling of the 5' RACE reads with MiXCR, one entry per CDR3 protein. The sample records approximately 810,000 distinct CDR3 sequences, under 30% being singletons. The genes are TRBV28 and TRBJ2-1; a weak D match, TRBD2 (6 bases). Sequences were obtained from blood. The TCR sequence derives from a woman aged 80 or over in good health. CDR3 sequence reads: CASSPGTGKNNEQFF. The CDR3 coding sequence is TGTGCCAGCAGCCCCGGGACTGGGAAGAACAATGAGCAGTTCTTC.